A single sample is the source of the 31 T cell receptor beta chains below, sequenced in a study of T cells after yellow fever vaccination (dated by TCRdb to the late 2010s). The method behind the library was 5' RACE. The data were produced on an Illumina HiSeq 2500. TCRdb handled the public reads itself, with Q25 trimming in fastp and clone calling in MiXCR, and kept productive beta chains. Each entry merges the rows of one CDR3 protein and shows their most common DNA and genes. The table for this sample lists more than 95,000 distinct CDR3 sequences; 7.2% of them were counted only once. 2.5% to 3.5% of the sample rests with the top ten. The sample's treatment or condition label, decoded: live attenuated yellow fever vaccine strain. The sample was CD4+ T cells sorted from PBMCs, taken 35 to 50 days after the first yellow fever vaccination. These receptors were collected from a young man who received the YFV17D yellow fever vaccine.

CDR3 region: CASSQTLRGPGEQYV. The CDR3, as DNA: TGCGCCAGCAGTCAAACACTCAGGGGCCCTGGCGAGCAGTACGTC. This chain uses TRBV23-1 with TRBJ2-7; perhaps TRBD1 as D (6 bases). Being an ORF, TRBV23-1 has a function that is uncertain. V lost 2 bases and J lost 6, with 17 bases in between. The CDR3 loop spans 15 amino acids.

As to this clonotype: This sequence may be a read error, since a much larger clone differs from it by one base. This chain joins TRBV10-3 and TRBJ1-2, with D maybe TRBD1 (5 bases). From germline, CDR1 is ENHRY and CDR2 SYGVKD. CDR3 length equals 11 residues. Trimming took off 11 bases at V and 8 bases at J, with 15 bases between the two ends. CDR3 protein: CAAGTHGGYTF. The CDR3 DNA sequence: TGTGCCGCGGGGACCCATGGCGGCTACACCTTC.

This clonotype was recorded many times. CDR3 bases: TGCAGTGCTCGGACAGGGGATTCACCCCTCCACTTT. This codes for CSARTGDSPLHF. V and J are TRBV20-1 and TRBJ1-6; 9 bases are shared with TRBD1. After removal of 5 bases from V and 8 bases from J, the junction contained 1 base not matched to a gene. The germline CDR1 and CDR2 sequences are DFQATT and SNEGSKA (reference sequence). The CDR3 totals 12 residues.

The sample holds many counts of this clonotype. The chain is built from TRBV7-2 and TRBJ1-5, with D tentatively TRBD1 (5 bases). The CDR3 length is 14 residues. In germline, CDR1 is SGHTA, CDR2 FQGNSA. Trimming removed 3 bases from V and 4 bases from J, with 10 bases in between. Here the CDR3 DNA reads TGTGCCAGCAGCTTGGGGCAGACTAATCAGCCCCAGCATTTT. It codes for CASSLGQTNQPQHF.

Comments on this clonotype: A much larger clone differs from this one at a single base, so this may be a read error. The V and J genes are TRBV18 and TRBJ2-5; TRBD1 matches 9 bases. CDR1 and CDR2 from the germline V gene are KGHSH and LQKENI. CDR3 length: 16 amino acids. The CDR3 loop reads CASSPQWTGDEDTQYF. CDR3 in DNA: TGTGCCAGCTCACCCCAATGGACAGGGGACGAAGACACCCAGTACTTC.

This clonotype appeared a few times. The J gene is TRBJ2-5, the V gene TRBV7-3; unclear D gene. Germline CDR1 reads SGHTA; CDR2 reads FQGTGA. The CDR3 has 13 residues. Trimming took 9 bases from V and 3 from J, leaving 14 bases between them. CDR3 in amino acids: CARARPPEETQYF. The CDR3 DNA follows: TGTGCCAGAGCGCGACCCCCCGAAGAGACCCAGTACTTC.

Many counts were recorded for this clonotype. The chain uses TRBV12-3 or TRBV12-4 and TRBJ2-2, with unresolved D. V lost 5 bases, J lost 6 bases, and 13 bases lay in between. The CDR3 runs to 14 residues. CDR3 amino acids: CASSMAWQSGELFF. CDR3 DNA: TGTGCCAGCAGTATGGCCTGGCAATCCGGGGAGCTGTTTTTT.

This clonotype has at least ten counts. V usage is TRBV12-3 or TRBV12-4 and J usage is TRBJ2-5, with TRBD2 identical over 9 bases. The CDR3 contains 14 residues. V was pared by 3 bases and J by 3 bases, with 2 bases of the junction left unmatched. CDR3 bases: TGTGCCAGCAGTTTCCGCGGGGGGGAAGAGACCCAGTACTTC. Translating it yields CASSFRGGEETQYF.

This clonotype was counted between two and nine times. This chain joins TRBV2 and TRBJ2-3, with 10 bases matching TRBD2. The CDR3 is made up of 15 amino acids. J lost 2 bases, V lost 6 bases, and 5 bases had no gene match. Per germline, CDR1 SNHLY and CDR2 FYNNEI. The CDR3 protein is CASRVLAGTTDTQYF. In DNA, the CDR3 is TGTGCCAGCAGGGTACTAGCGGGAACCACAGATACGCAGTATTTT.

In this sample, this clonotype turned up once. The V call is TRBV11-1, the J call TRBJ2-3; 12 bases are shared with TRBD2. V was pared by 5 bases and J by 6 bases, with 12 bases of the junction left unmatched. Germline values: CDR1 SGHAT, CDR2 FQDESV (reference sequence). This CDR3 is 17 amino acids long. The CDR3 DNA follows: TGTGCCAGCAGCCCACGGCGGGCTAGCGGGGGGGCGGATACGCAGTATTTT. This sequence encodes CASSPRRASGGADTQYF.

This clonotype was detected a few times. CDR3 protein: CASSYGPPESSPLHF. DNA for the CDR3: TGTGCCAGCAGTTACGGCCCCCCGGAGAGTTCACCCCTCCACTTT. The V call is TRBV6-5, the J call TRBJ1-6; D is unresolved. This CDR3 has 15 amino acids. Germline-derived CDR1 and CDR2 are MNHEY and SVGAGI. The ends were cut back, 2 bases at V and 9 bases at J, with 14 bases in the middle.

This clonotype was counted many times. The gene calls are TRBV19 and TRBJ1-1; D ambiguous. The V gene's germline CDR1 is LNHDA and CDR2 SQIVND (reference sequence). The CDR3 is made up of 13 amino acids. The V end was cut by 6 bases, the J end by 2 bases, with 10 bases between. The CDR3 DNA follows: TGTGCCAGTAGCCGCGGGGTTAACACTGAAGCTTTCTTT. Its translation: CASSRGVNTEAFF.

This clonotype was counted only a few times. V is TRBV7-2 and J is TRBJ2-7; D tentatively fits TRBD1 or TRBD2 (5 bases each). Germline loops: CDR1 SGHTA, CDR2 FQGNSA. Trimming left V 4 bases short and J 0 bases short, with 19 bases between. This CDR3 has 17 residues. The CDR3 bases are TGTGCCAGCAGCTCTCCCACAGAGGGGTCCTACTCCTACGAGCAGTACTTC. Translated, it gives CASSSPTEGSYSYEQYF.

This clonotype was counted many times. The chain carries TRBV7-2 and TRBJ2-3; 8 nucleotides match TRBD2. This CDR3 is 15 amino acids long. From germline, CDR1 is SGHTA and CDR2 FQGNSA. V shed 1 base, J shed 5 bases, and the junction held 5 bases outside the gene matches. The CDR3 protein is CASSLVAGGGDTQYF. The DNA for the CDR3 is TGTGCCAGCAGCTTAGTTGCCGGGGGGGGAGATACGCAGTATTTT.

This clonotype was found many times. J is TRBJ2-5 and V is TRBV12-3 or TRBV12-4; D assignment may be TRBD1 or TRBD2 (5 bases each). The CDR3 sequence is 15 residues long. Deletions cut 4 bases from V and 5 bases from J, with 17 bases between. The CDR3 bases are TGTGCCAGCAGTTCGGGTGAGGGGCTGCGTGAGACCCAGTACTTC. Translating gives CASSSGEGLRETQYF.

CDR3 sequence (DNA): TGTGCCACCAGTGATCGAGTGTCCGGGACAGGGGGCATTGGCTACACCTTC. Amino acids: CATSDRVSGTGGIGYTF. This chain links TRBV24-1 with TRBJ1-2; TRBD1 matches at 12 bases. Looked up from germline, CDR1 is KGHDR and CDR2 is SFDVKD. The V segment lost 3 bases and the J segment 7 bases; nucleotides outside the gene matches: 11. The CDR3 contains 17 residues.

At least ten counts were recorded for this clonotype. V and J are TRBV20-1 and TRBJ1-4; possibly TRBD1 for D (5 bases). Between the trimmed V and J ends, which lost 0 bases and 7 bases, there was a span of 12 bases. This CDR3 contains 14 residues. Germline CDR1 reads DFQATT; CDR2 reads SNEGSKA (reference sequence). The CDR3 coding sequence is TGCAGTGCTAGAGATCGGAAGGGGTTTGAAAAACTGTTTTTT. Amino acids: CSARDRKGFEKLFF.

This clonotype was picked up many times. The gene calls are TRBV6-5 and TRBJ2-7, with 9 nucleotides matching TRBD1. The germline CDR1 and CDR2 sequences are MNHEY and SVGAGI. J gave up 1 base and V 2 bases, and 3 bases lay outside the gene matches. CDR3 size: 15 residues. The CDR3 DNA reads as TGTGCCAGCAGTTACGGGGGGACAGGGTCCTACGAGCAGTACTTC. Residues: CASSYGGTGSYEQYF.

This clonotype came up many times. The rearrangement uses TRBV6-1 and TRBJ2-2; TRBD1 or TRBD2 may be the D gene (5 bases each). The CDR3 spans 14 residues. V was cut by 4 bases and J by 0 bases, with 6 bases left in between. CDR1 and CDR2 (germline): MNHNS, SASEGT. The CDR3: CASSVGPNTGELFF. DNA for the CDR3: TGTGCCAGCAGTGTGGGACCGAACACCGGGGAGCTGTTTTTT.

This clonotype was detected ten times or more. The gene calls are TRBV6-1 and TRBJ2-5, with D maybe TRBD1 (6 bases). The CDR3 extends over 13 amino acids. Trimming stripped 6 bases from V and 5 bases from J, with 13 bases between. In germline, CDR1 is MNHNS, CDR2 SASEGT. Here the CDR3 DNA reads TGTGCCAGCAGCAGGGACAATGCGGAGACCCAGTACTTC. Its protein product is CASSRDNAETQYF.

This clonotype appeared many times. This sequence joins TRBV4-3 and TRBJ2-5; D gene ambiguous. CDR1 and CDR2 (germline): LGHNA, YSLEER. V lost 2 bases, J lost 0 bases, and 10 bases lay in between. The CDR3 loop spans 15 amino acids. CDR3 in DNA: TGCGCCAGCAGCCAATCCCCCACGTACCAAGAGACCCAGTACTTC. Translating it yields CASSQSPTYQETQYF.

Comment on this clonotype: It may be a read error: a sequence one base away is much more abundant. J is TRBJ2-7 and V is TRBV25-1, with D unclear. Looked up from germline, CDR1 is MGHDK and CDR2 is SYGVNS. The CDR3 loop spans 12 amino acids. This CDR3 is CATAQEPYKQYV. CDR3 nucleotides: TGTGCGACGGCGCAGGAGCCCTACAAGCAGTACGTC.

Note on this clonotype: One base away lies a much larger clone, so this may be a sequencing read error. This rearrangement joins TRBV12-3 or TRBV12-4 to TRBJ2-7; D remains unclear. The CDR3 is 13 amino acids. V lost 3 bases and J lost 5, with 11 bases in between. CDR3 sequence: CASSFYSRDEQYF. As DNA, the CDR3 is TGTGCCAGCAGTTTTTATTCACGGGACGAGCAGTACTTC.

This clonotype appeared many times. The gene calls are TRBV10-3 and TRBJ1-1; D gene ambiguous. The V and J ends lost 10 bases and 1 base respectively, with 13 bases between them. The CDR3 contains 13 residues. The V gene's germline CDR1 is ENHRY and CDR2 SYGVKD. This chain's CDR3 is CATQRRENTEAFF. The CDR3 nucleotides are TGTGCCACCCAGCGTCGGGAGAACACTGAAGCTTTCTTT.

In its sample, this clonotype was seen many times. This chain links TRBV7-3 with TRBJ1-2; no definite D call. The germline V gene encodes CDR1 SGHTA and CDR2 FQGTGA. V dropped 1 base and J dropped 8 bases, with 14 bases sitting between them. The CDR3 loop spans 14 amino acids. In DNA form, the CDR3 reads TGTGCCAGCAGCTTAAATCCCGCGGGGAAGGGCTACACCTTC. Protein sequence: CASSLNPAGKGYTF.

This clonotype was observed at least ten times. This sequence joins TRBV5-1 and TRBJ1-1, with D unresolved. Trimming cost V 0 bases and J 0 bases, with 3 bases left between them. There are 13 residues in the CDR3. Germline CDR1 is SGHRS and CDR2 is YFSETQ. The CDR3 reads CASSLGVNTEAFF. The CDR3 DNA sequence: TGCGCCAGCAGCTTGGGTGTGAACACTGAAGCTTTCTTT.

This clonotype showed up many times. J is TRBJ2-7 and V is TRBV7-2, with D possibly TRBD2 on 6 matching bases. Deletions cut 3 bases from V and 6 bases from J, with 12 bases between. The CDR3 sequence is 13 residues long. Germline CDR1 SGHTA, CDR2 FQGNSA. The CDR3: CASSFSQGGEQYV. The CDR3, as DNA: TGTGCCAGCAGCTTCAGTCAGGGAGGCGAGCAGTACGTC.

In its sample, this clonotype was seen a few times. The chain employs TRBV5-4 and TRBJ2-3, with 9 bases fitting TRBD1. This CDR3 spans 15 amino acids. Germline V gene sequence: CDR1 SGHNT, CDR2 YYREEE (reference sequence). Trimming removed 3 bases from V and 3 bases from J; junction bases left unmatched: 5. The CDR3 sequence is CASSSPGQGTDTQYF. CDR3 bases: TGTGCCAGCAGCTCGCCGGGACAGGGAACAGATACGCAGTATTTT.

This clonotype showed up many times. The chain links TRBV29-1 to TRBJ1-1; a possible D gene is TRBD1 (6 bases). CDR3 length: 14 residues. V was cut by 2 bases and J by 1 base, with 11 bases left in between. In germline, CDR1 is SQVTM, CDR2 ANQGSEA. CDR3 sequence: CSVEPGAANTEAFF. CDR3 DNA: TGCAGCGTTGAACCGGGGGCGGCGAACACTGAAGCTTTCTTT.

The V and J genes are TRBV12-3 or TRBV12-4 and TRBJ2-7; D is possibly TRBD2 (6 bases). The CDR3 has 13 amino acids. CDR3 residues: CTFSRAGNYEQYV. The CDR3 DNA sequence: TGTACCTTCAGCCGGGCGGGGAACTACGAGCAGTACGTC.

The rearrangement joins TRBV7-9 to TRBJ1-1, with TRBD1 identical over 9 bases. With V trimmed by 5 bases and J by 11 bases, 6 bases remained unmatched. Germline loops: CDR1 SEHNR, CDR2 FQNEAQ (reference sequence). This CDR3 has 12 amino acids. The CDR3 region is CASSIGDRAAFF. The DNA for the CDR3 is TGTGCCAGCAGCATAGGGGACAGGGCTGCTTTCTTT.